This TCR beta chain was retrieved from a study of T-cell reconstitution after alpha-beta-depleted transplantation in children. General study findings and limits: Day-60 TCRbeta diversity that was high in some patients was derived from surviving recipient T cells and thymic progenitors. At around two months after transplant, the alpha-beta T cells were reportedly derived from several hundred expanded clones that came from non-depleted graft cells. Counts and diversity of T cells one year after transplant came mostly from newly produced T cells.

Unique molecular identifiers were built into the TCRbeta library. In TCRdb, the PCR reads were re-called with MiXCR into one record per CDR3 protein. The sample consists of about 980,000 distinct CDR3 sequences, roughly 29% of them appearing once. As to this clonotype: Its antigen is currently unknown.

With 0 bases clipped from V and 4 bases from J, the junction kept 14 bases outside the gene matches. Germline CDR1 SGHRS, CDR2 YFSETQ. The length of the CDR3 is 18 residues. The rearrangement links TRBV5-1 to TRBJ2-3; TRBD1 matches 7 bases. The sequence derives from a boy younger than two who had a stem cell transplant for SCID, so the T cells may come from the graft donor. Sequencing was performed on PBMCs, mostly from graft donor cells, taken 360 days after TCRalphabeta/CD19-depleted stem cell transplant. The CDR3 region is CASSLAPRQGLGPDTQYF. In nucleotides, the CDR3 is TGCGCCAGCAGCTTGGCCCCTAGACAGGGATTAGGGCCAGATACGCAGTATTTT.